One and the same sample provided the 28 T cell receptor beta chains below, sequenced in a study of T-cell memory formation after mild COVID-19. TCRdb processed the 5' RACE reads anew with MiXCR; each CDR3 protein has one entry. The sample has 15,000 or so distinct CDR3 sequences, about a fifth seen once. The sample consisted of PBMCs or a T cell subset sorted from them (not recorded which). These receptor sequences come from a man aged 18-30 years who had mild COVID-19 (a few samples of this study predate the infection). Cell type and time point are not known.

The chain has TRBV9 and TRBJ1-1, with 7 bases that match TRBD1. J was trimmed by 5 bases and V by 2 bases; bases with no gene match: 6. The CDR3 length is 14 residues. Germline CDR1 reads SGDLS; CDR2 reads YYNGEE. The CDR3 reads CASSVRGRGTEAFF. CDR3 sequence (DNA): TGTGCCAGCAGCGTTAGGGGGCGAGGGACTGAAGCTTTCTTT.

This clonotype was picked up many times. The chain combines TRBV18 with TRBJ2-1; TRBD1 matches 7 bases. The trim removed 4 bases at V and 2 bases at J, leaving 5 bases unmatched. This CDR3 region has 15 residues. Germline CDR1 KGHSH, CDR2 LQKENI. CDR3 bases: TGTGCCAGCTCACGGACAGGAGAACCCTACAATGAGCAGTTCTTC. Amino acid sequence: CASSRTGEPYNEQFF. Drawing the rest from reference TRBV18 and TRBJ2-1, the complete variable domain is NAGVMQNPRHLVRRRGQEARLRCSPMKGHSHVYWYRQLPEEGLKFMVYLQKENIIDESGMPKERFSAEFPKEGPSILRIQQVVRGDSAAYFCASSRTGEPYNEQFFGPGTRLTVL.

The V call is TRBV3-1, the J call TRBJ2-3; 10 nucleotides agree with TRBD2. CDR1 and CDR2 (germline): LGHDT, YNNKEL (reference sequence). V was clipped by 6 bases and J by 3 bases; unmatched bases: 6. CDR3 length: 15 residues. The CDR3 region has the DNA TGTGCCAGCAGTCTTTTTAGCGGGGGGACAGATACGCAGTATTTT. Protein sequence: CASSLFSGGTDTQYF.

In its sample, this clonotype was seen a few times. V is TRBV28 and J is TRBJ1-5; TRBD1 agrees at 8 bases. This CDR3 spans 14 amino acids. Per the germline V gene, CDR1 is MDHEN and CDR2 is SYDVKM. Trimming took 2 bases from V and 6 from J; bases not matched to a gene: 3. DNA of the CDR3: TGTGCCAGCAGTTTAGGACAGGGAATTCAGCCCCAGCATTTT. Its translation: CASSLGQGIQPQHF.

This clonotype showed up just once. V is TRBV5-1 and J is TRBJ1-1; D may be TRBD1 (5 bases). V was trimmed by 0 bases and J by 1 base, leaving 10 bases between them. This CDR3 spans 15 amino acids. Germline V gene lookup returns CDR1 SGHRS and CDR2 YFSETQ. The CDR3, as DNA: TGCGCCAGCAGCTTGGCCGGGGGATGGAACACTGAAGCTTTCTTT. It codes for CASSLAGGWNTEAFF.

The chain uses TRBV4-3 and TRBJ2-5; 8 bases are shared with TRBD1. CDR3 length: 14 amino acids. Germline-derived CDR1 and CDR2 are LGHNA and YSLEER. Trimming at V came to 3 bases and at J to 5 bases, leaving 5 bases not matched to a gene. The CDR3 coding sequence is TGCGCCAGCAGCCAGCGGACAGGGCTGGAGACCCAGTACTTC. Its protein is CASSQRTGLETQYF.

In its sample, this clonotype was seen many times. The genes are TRBV6-2 or TRBV6-3 and TRBJ2-5; 7 bases are shared with TRBD2. The CDR3 contains 15 residues. The trim removed 1 base at V and 5 bases at J, leaving 7 bases unmatched. Looked up from germline, CDR1 is MNHEY and CDR2 is SVGEGT. CDR3 coding DNA: TGTGCCAGCAGTTACTGGGCGGGGGAGCGGGAGACCCAGTACTTC. It translates to CASSYWAGERETQYF.

Comment on this clonotype: This clone may be a read error of a much larger clone one base away. V and J are TRBV7-8 and TRBJ1-5, with D maybe TRBD1 (5 bases). CDR3 length: 14 amino acids. Germline V gene data show CDR1 as SGHVS and CDR2 as FQNEAQ. The CDR3 nucleotides are TGTACCAGCAGCCTACAGGAAACGGGACAGCCCCAGCATTTT. Encoded protein: CTSSLQETGQPQHF.

This clonotype was seen a handful of times. The chain recombines TRBV19 with TRBJ2-7, with TRBD1 as a possible D gene (6 bases). Germline lookup yields CDR1 LNHDA and CDR2 SQIVND (reference sequence). V was cut by 10 bases and J by 0 bases, with 16 bases left in between. The CDR3 covers 14 residues. CDR3: CATQPRDISYEQYF. DNA of the CDR3: TGTGCCACCCAACCACGGGACATCTCCTACGAGCAGTACTTC.

This clonotype is categorized as hyperexpanded (1% or more). J is TRBJ2-1 and V is TRBV5-1; no definite D call. Germline CDR1 SGHRS, CDR2 YFSETQ. Trimming removed 0 bases from V and 5 bases from J, with 12 bases in between. The CDR3 contains 15 residues. As DNA, the CDR3 is TGCGCCAGCAGCTTGGACGAGCCTACCGACAATGAGCAGTTCTTC. It is translated as CASSLDEPTDNEQFF.

There are many counts of this clonotype. The chain carries TRBV29-1 and TRBJ2-7; TRBD2 might be the D (6 bases). Trimming removed 1 base from V and 3 bases from J, with 10 bases in between. The V gene's germline CDR1 is SQVTM and CDR2 ANQGSEA. The CDR3 runs 13 residues. CDR3 protein: CSVEVTRDYEQYF. The CDR3 bases are TGCAGCGTTGAAGTTACGCGGGACTACGAGCAGTACTTC.

This clonotype was picked up many times. J is TRBJ2-7 and V is TRBV18; a possible D gene is TRBD2 (6 bases). Between the trimmed V and J ends, which lost 2 bases and 7 bases, there was a span of 15 bases. The germline V gene encodes CDR1 KGHSH and CDR2 LQKENI. The CDR3 totals 14 residues. This chain's CDR3 is CASSPWGRRWEQYV. Here the CDR3 DNA reads TGTGCCAGCTCACCATGGGGGAGGCGGTGGGAGCAGTACGTC.

This clonotype was observed many times. The chain joins TRBV4-1 to TRBJ2-7; D uncertain. Per germline, CDR1 MGHRA and CDR2 YSYEKL. Trimming pared 0 bases from V and 1 base from J, leaving 13 bases between. This CDR3 contains 16 residues. The CDR3 coding sequence is TGCGCCAGCAGCCAAGACAGAGAGCTAGGATCCTACGAGCAGTACTTC. As protein: CASSQDRELGSYEQYF.

The chain recombines TRBV12-3 or TRBV12-4 with TRBJ2-2; the match to TRBD1 covers 7 bases. Germline trimming cut 6 bases from V and 3 bases from J; bases unmatched to any gene: 4. This CDR3 spans 14 amino acids. Written as DNA, the CDR3 is TGTGCCAGCAGAACAGGGGTGGACACCGGGGAGCTGTTTTTT. Amino acids: CASRTGVDTGELFF.

The chain recombines TRBV7-9 with TRBJ1-1; 7 bases match TRBD1. The CDR3 is 17 residues long. Unmatched junction bases numbered 23, after V lost 5 bases and J lost 11 bases. Germline-derived CDR1 and CDR2 are SEHNR and FQNEAQ (reference sequence). The DNA of the CDR3 is TGTGCCAGCAGCCTTACTCGGGACAGAGAGGTTGTGAGGGAGGCTTTCTTT. It codes for CASSLTRDREVVREAFF.

This clonotype was seen ten or more times. J is TRBJ2-5 and V is TRBV20-1; 9 nucleotides line up with TRBD2. The ends lost 5 bases at V and 6 bases at J; junction bases unmatched: 10. The CDR3 covers 14 residues. CDR1 is DFQATT, CDR2 SNEGSKA, per germline (reference sequence). The CDR3 DNA sequence: TGCAGTGCTTTTACGCGGGGGGGCGGGAAGACCCAGTACTTC. This encodes CSAFTRGGGKTQYF.

The genes are TRBV3-1 and TRBJ1-1; D not certain. V was trimmed by 0 bases and J by 1 base, leaving 21 bases between them. CDR3 length: 19 residues. Germline V lookup: CDR1 LGHDT, CDR2 YNNKEL (reference sequence). As DNA, the CDR3 is TGTGCCAGCAGCCAAGAAAGGGAGAGGGTCACGCCCAGGAACACTGAAGCTTTCTTT. Encoded protein: CASSQERERVTPRNTEAFF.

This clonotype was seen at least ten times. This chain connects TRBV9 to TRBJ2-1, with TRBD2 identical over 14 bases. This CDR3 comprises 19 residues. V shed 2 bases and J 6 bases; nucleotides not matched to a gene: 13. CDR1 is SGDLS, CDR2 YYNGEE, per germline. The CDR3 sequence is CASSVRLAGGPINPNEQFF. The CDR3 nucleotides are TGTGCCAGCAGCGTCCGACTAGCGGGGGGGCCCATCAACCCCAATGAGCAGTTCTTC.

The CDR3 loop reads CASSWTLITEAFF. In DNA form, the CDR3 reads TGTGCCAGCAGCTGGACCCTAATCACTGAAGCTTTCTTT. V gene TRBV6-5 combines with J gene TRBJ1-1; no definite D call. CDR1 MNHEY and CDR2 SVGAGI come from the germline V gene. Trimming cost V 6 bases and J 4 bases, with 12 bases left between them. This CDR3 is built from 13 residues.

The chain carries TRBV27 and TRBJ2-7; D perhaps matches TRBD1 (6 bases). The CDR3 has 14 amino acids. V was cut by 3 bases and J by 2 bases, with 11 bases left in between. CDR1 is MNHEY and CDR2 is SMNVEV in the germline V gene (reference sequence). CDR3 bases: TGTGCCAGCAGTTTCGGGCAGGGGACCTACGAGCAGTACTTC. Amino acids: CASSFGQGTYEQYF.

The sample holds many counts of this clonotype. CDR3 nucleotides: TGTGCCAGCAGTCGACAGGGAAGCGGCTACGAGCAGTACTTC. The encoded protein is CASSRQGSGYEQYF. The rearrangement joins TRBV12-3 or TRBV12-4 to TRBJ2-7, with 7 positions matching TRBD1. J gave up 3 bases and V 5 bases, and 7 bases lay outside the gene matches. This CDR3 region has 14 residues.

This clonotype has only a few counts. This chain uses TRBV7-6 with TRBJ2-5, with a tentative D call TRBD2 (5 bases). V was cut by 5 bases and J by 5 bases, with 18 bases left in between. The V gene's germline CDR1 is SGHVS and CDR2 FNYEAQ. The CDR3 sequence is 15 residues long. CDR3 sequence reads: CASSGRDTLWETQYF. The CDR3 DNA follows: TGTGCCAGCAGCGGACGGGATACCCTCTGGGAGACCCAGTACTTC.

This clonotype has ten or more counts. The rearrangement joins TRBV29-1 to TRBJ2-1; 7 bases fit TRBD2. V lost 4 bases to trimming and J lost 5 bases; unmatched junction nucleotides: 8. Germline CDR1 SQVTM, CDR2 ANQGSEA. CDR3 length: 14 residues. CDR3 amino acids: CSVVGGLDNNEQFF. Written as DNA, the CDR3 is TGCAGCGTTGTGGGAGGACTAGATAACAATGAGCAGTTCTTC.

This clonotype showed up many times. V is TRBV21-1 and J is TRBJ2-1; the table's D call of TRBD1 was not tested on the DNA. TRBV21-1 is a pseudogene. This CDR3 has 16 amino acids. The CDR3 here is CASSASGRDKNNEQFF. In nucleotides, the CDR3 is TGTGCCAGCAGCGCCAGTGGTAGGGACAAAAACAATGAGCAGTTCTTC.

This clonotype ranks as medium-sized (0.01 to 0.1%). The chain's CDR3 is CASSPRDSTYEQYF. The CDR3, as DNA: TGTGCCAGCAGCCCCCGGGACAGTACCTACGAGCAGTACTTC. The chain combines TRBV7-9 with TRBJ2-7, with 7 bases matching TRBD1. The CDR3 is 14 amino acids. V shed 5 bases and J 2 bases; nucleotides not matched to a gene: 6. Germline CDR1 and CDR2: SEHNR and FQNEAQ (reference sequence).

V is TRBV30 and J is TRBJ2-7; D is unclear. The CDR3 has 13 residues. Trimming left V 5 bases short and J 3 bases short, with 14 bases between. From germline, CDR1 is GTSNPN and CDR2 SVGIG (reference sequence). CDR3 loop: CAWDPMDGYEQYF. The DNA of the CDR3 is TGTGCCTGGGATCCAATGGACGGCTACGAGCAGTACTTC.

This clonotype was counted ten times or more. The V and J genes are TRBV6-5 and TRBJ1-1; a weak D match, TRBD1 (6 bases). CDR1 and CDR2 from the germline V gene are MNHEY and SVGAGI. V was cut by 6 bases and J by 0 bases, with 11 bases left in between. The CDR3 loop spans 14 amino acids. CDR3 nucleotide sequence: TGTGCCAGCAGACTCGGACAGCTGAACACTGAAGCTTTCTTT. Its translation is CASRLGQLNTEAFF.

This clonotype has ten or more counts. The chain's CDR3 is CSLRTQFGYAGQGCQPQHF. In DNA, the CDR3 is TGCAGCCTCCGGACCCAATTTGGGTACGCCGGACAGGGCTGTCAGCCCCAGCATTTT. The chain recombines TRBV29-1 with TRBJ1-5; 8 nucleotides line up with TRBD1. CDR1 is SQVTM, CDR2 ANQGSEA, per germline. CDR3 length equals 19 residues. V was pared by 8 bases and J by 6 bases, with 27 bases of the junction left unmatched.